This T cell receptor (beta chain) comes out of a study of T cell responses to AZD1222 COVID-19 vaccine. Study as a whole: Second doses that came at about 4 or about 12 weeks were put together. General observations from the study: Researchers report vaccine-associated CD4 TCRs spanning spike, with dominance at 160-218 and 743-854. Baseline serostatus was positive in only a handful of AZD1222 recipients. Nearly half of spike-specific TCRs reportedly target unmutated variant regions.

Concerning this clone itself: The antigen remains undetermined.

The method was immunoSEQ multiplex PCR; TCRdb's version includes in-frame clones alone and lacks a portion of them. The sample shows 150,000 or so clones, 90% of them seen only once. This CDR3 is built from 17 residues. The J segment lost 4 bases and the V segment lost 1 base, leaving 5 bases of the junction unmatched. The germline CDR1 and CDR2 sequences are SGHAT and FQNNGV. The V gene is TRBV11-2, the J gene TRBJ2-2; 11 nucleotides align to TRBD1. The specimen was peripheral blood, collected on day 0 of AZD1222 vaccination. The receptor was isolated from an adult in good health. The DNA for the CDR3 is TGTGCCAGCAGCTTAGGGACAGGGGGCTGGGGCACCGGGGAGCTGTTTTTT. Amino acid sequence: CASSLGTGGWGTGELFF.